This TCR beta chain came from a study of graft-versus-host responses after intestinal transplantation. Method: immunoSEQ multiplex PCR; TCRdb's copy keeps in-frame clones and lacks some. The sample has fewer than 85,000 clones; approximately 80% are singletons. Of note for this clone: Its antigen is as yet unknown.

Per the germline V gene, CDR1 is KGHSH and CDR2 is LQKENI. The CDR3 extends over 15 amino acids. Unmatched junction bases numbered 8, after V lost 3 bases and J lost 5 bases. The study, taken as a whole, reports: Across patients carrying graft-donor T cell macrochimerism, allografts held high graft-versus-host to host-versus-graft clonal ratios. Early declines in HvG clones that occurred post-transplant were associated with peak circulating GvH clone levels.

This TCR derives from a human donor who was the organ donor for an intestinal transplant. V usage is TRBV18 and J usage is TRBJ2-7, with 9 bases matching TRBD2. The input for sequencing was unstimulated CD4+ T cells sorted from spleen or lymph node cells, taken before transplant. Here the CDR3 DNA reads TGTGCCAGCTCACCGCGGGGGGGGTCTCTCGACGAGCAGTACGTC. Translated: CASSPRGGSLDEQYV.